The source of this T cell receptor (beta chain) is a study of blood T cell repertoires in COVID-19. Study-wide background: The analysed material was cDNA or gDNA that came from T cells, B-cell-depleted T cells, or PBMCs.

This table comes from immunoSEQ multiplex PCR, and its TCRdb copy is limited to in-frame clones, with some not included. The data show 140,000 to 150,000 clones, about nine tenths seen once. On this clone itself: In the same sample, other DNA sequences code for this CDR3.

Germline-derived CDR1 and CDR2 are LGHDT and YNNKEL (reference sequence). Unmatched junction bases numbered 3, after V lost 6 bases and J lost 0 bases. This CDR3 spans 15 amino acids. During active infection, Seattle patients enrolled and were then monitored through disease. This sequence joins TRBV3-1 (or the pseudogene TRBV3-2) and TRBJ2-3, with 10 positions matching TRBD2. The sequence derives from a human donor with COVID-19, enrolled during active disease. The donor label of this sample is uncertain. Sequenced input: peripheral blood. CDR3 amino acids: CASSQTSGSTDTQYF. Here the CDR3 DNA reads TGTGCCAGCAGTCAGACTAGCGGGAGCACAGATACGCAGTATTTT.